This entry lists 17 T cell receptor beta chains sequenced from one sample in a study of T cells in Graves' hyperthyroidism and ophthalmopathy. TCR beta CDR3 sequences were amplified from RNA transcripts. Researchers ran a first-round RT-PCR on the TCR CDR3 using the HTBI primer set. One entry per CDR3 protein results from TCRdb running MiXCR on the multiplex PCR reads. Seen here are roughly 250,000 distinct CDR3 sequences, about 17% observed once, and the top ten hold around 26%. Sequenced sample: blood. The receptors shown here come from a woman between 18 and 29 years old with Graves' ophthalmopathy.

This clonotype was found many times. The chain employs TRBV20-1 and TRBJ2-1, with 10 bases that match TRBD2. The CDR3 length is 14 residues. The V gene end was trimmed by 3 bases and the J gene end by 8 bases; junction bases not matched to a gene: 7. Germline values: CDR1 DFQATT, CDR2 SNEGSKA (reference sequence). CDR3 loop: CSAREREGRDEQFF. The DNA for the CDR3 is TGCAGTGCTAGGGAGCGGGAGGGGCGGGATGAGCAGTTCTTC.

This clonotype has ten or more counts. The V call is TRBV6-1, the J call TRBJ1-6; D not certain. V was cut by 4 bases and J by 9 bases, with 7 bases left in between. The CDR3 is 12 amino acids. The V gene's germline CDR1 is MNHNS and CDR2 SASEGT. The CDR3 loop reads CASSGMGSPLHF. The CDR3 nucleotides read TGTGCCAGCAGTGGTATGGGTTCACCCCTCCACTTT.

This chain connects TRBV7-8 to TRBJ2-1, with 15 bases matching TRBD2. Germline CDR1 is SGHVS and CDR2 is FQNEAQ. With V trimmed by 5 bases and J by 6 bases, 2 bases remained unmatched. The CDR3 totals 15 residues. CDR3 in amino acids: CASSRTSGRANEQFF. The CDR3 region has the DNA TGTGCCAGCAGCCGGACTAGCGGGAGGGCCAATGAGCAGTTCTTC. Variable domain in full (rest from reference TRBV7-8 and TRBJ2-1): GAGVSQSPRYKVAKRGQDVALRCDPISGHVSLFWYQQALGQGPEFLTYFQNEAQLDKSGLPSDRFFAERPEGSVSTLKIQRTQQEDSAVYLCASSRTSGRANEQFFGPGTRLTVL.

This CDR3 is CASSLNWGSYNEQFF. The CDR3 DNA sequence: TGTGCCAGCAGCCTAAATTGGGGGTCCTACAATGAGCAGTTCTTC. The V gene is TRBV14, the J gene TRBJ2-1; D possibly uses TRBD1 or TRBD2 (5 bases each). V was cut by 4 bases and J by 1 base, with 11 bases left in between. CDR1 SGHDN and CDR2 FVKESK come from the germline V gene. There are 15 residues in the CDR3.

At least ten counts were recorded for this clonotype. The CDR3 DNA reads as TGTGCCAGCAGTTCAGGGAGTGGCAGCTCACCCCTCCACTTT. Its translation is CASSSGSGSSPLHF. The V gene is TRBV2, the J gene TRBJ1-6; possible D gene TRBD1, 5 bases. Trimming left V 5 bases short and J 10 bases short, with 15 bases between. This CDR3 spans 14 amino acids. CDR1 and CDR2 (germline): SNHLY, FYNNEI.

This clonotype was counted many times. The chain recombines TRBV11-2 with TRBJ1-1; no definite D call. In germline, CDR1 is SGHAT, CDR2 FQNNGV. The ends were cut back, 1 base at V and 6 bases at J, with 9 bases in the middle. This CDR3 contains 13 residues. CDR3 protein: CASSLVYSAEAFF. As DNA, the CDR3 is TGTGCCAGCAGCTTAGTTTATAGCGCTGAAGCTTTCTTT.

This clonotype was found many times. The V and J genes are TRBV5-1 and TRBJ1-6; the D gene is possibly TRBD1 (6 bases). V gave up 3 bases and J gave up 2 bases, with 12 bases separating them. The CDR3 extends over 16 amino acids. In germline, CDR1 is SGHRS, CDR2 YFSETQ. CDR3: CASSSGVLAYNSPLHF. CDR3 sequence (DNA): TGCGCCAGCAGCTCAGGGGTTTTGGCCTATAATTCACCCCTCCACTTT.

This clonotype appeared many times. The J gene is TRBJ1-5, the V gene TRBV3-1; D gene ambiguous. V lost 1 base and J 0 bases, leaving 4 bases between the germline ends. Germline V gene data show CDR1 as LGHDT and CDR2 as YNNKEL (reference sequence). This CDR3 has 14 residues. For the CDR3, the DNA is TGTGCCAGCAGCCAAGCGAATAGCAATCAGCCCCAGCATTTT. As protein: CASSQANSNQPQHF.

In its sample, this clonotype was seen many times. In DNA form, the CDR3 reads TGCGCCAGCAGCCAAGTTCTCAGCAAAGAGACCCAGTACTTC. Translation gives CASSQVLSKETQYF. The J gene is TRBJ2-5, the V gene TRBV4-1; D gene ambiguous. V shed 1 base and J shed 3 bases, with 9 bases lying between them. Per germline, CDR1 MGHRA and CDR2 YSYEKL. CDR3 length: 14 amino acids.

This clonotype was counted at least ten times. The CDR3 sequence: CASSASGGTNEKLFF. The CDR3 region has the DNA TGTGCCAGCAGCGCATCAGGGGGTACTAATGAAAAACTGTTTTTT. The J gene is TRBJ1-4, the V gene TRBV9; TRBD1 matches 7 bases. Germline V CDR1 and CDR2: SGDLS, YYNGEE. Germline trimming cut 3 bases from V and 2 bases from J; bases unmatched to any gene: 4. The CDR3 sequence is 15 residues long.

This clonotype was observed at least ten times. The gene calls are TRBV12-3 or TRBV12-4 and TRBJ2-2, with D possibly matching TRBD2 (6 bases). The CDR3 sequence is 14 residues long. Trimming removed 2 bases at V and 5 bases at J, with 9 bases between. The CDR3 coding sequence is TGTGCCAGCAGTTTAAATGGAGGGACCGGGGAGCTGTTTTTT. Translating gives CASSLNGGTGELFF.

This clonotype was recorded at least ten times. The chain combines TRBV2 with TRBJ2-1, with TRBD1 as a possible D gene (5 bases). The CDR3 is made up of 13 amino acids. Germline assignment: CDR1 SNHLY and CDR2 FYNNEI. V was shortened by 6 bases and J by 8 bases, with 14 bases between the two germline ends. CDR3 coding DNA: TGTGCCAGCAGCCCGGACATTGTCTATGAGCAGTTCTTC. As protein: CASSPDIVYEQFF.

The table lists this clonotype with many counts. The gene calls are TRBV30 and TRBJ2-7; D assignment may be TRBD1 or TRBD2 (5 bases each). The germline gives CDR1 GTSNPN, CDR2 SVGIG (reference sequence). This CDR3 contains 14 residues. Trimming left V 5 bases short and J 3 bases short, with 17 bases between. The CDR3 coding sequence is TGTGCCTGGTCCGGGGCCTTAGGAAACTACGAGCAGTACTTC. Translating it yields CAWSGALGNYEQYF.

V usage is TRBV6-2 or TRBV6-3 and J usage is TRBJ1-2; D unresolved. Germline V gene data show CDR1 as MNHEY and CDR2 as SVGEGT. The CDR3 is made up of 13 amino acids. V shed 5 bases and J shed 5 bases, with 12 bases lying between them. This CDR3 is CASSPRRQYGYTF. As DNA, the CDR3 is TGTGCCAGCAGTCCCCGACGGCAGTATGGCTACACCTTC.

The chain links TRBV6-4 to TRBJ2-7; D may correspond to TRBD1 or TRBD2 (5 bases each). The CDR3 loop spans 13 amino acids. Looked up from germline, CDR1 is MRHNA and CDR2 is SNTAGT. V was pared by 11 bases and J by 1 base, with 15 bases between. This CDR3 reads CAVPSGRSYEQYF. The DNA of the CDR3 is TGTGCCGTCCCTTCGGGGCGGTCCTACGAGCAGTACTTC.

The chain links TRBV7-2 to TRBJ2-1; 15 bases align to TRBD2. From germline, CDR1 is SGHTA and CDR2 FQGNSA. This CDR3 is 18 amino acids long. V lost 1 base and J lost 8; bases outside the gene matches: 9. CDR3 DNA: TGTGCCAGCAGCTTAGGAGTGCCGGGGACTAGCGGGAGGTATGAGCAGTTCTTC. This encodes CASSLGVPGTSGRYEQFF.

The table lists this clonotype with many counts. V gene TRBV9 combines with J gene TRBJ2-1; D assignment may be TRBD1 or TRBD2 (5 bases each). Germline V lookup: CDR1 SGDLS, CDR2 YYNGEE. The V gene lost 0 bases and the J gene lost 2 bases, with 12 bases spanning the gap. The CDR3 is 16 residues long. CDR3 sequence: CASSVGGGPTYNEQFF. In DNA, the CDR3 is TGTGCCAGCAGCGTAGGGGGCGGGCCGACCTACAATGAGCAGTTCTTC.